This TCR beta chain is drawn from a study of radiation and T cells in renal cell carcinoma. Study outcomes and limitations: No pretreatment tumor biopsies were available for baseline clonotypes. From baseline, blood top tumor clonotypes peaked at 2 weeks post-radiation.

Trimming pared 5 bases from V and 4 bases from J, leaving 15 bases between. The CDR3 spans 15 residues. Germline CDR1 is MDHEN and CDR2 is SYDVKM. The sample's time point: baseline pretreatment blood. The treatment denotes: 15 Gy SBRT to primary tumor, nephrectomy 4 weeks later. Radiation-treated patients gave blood at baseline, week 2 and week 4. Clear cell pathology was present in this patient's renal cell carcinoma. In the case of this clone: Its antigen is not known.

Produced via immunoSEQ multiplex PCR; TCRdb's table is partial and in-frame only. Here the sample spans some 100,000 clones, over 75% being singletons. The clonotype originates from a man in his 60s with renal cell carcinoma. The sequences come from blood, collected from a patient whose treatment included radiotherapy and nephrectomy. V gene TRBV28 combines with J gene TRBJ1-3; weak D call: TRBD1 (6 bases). In nucleotides, the CDR3 is TGTGCCAGCAGTCTCCGGACAGTCCCAGGAAACACCATATATTTT. It encodes CASSLRTVPGNTIYF.